This T cell receptor beta chain was retrieved from a study of blood T cell repertoires in COVID-19. Overall study context: In each case, the material was cDNA or gDNA derived from T cells, B-cell-depleted T cells, or PBMCs.

Trimming took off 8 bases at V and 8 bases at J, with 8 bases between the two ends. The germline CDR1 and CDR2 sequences are MNHEY and SVGAGI. This CDR3 is built from 10 residues. In the original processing: Amplification from reference gene primers served as the basis for estimated nucleated cell counts. Assay used: immunoSEQ multiplex PCR; TCRdb lists only in-frame clones, some missing. V, J and clone size derive from that table, while D and trimming were established from the DNA sequence. The sample includes 250,000 to 300,000 clones, about 86% of them seen just once. Patients from Seattle were sampled longitudinally, starting during active infection.

The sample was peripheral blood. This chain uses TRBV6-5 with TRBJ2-3; TRBD1 is a possible D gene (6 bases). The sequence was collected from a woman aged 30 to 39 with COVID-19, enrolled during active disease. CDR3 DNA: TGTGCCAGCGGGGGCCCTACGCAGTATTTT. Amino acids: CASGGPTQYF.